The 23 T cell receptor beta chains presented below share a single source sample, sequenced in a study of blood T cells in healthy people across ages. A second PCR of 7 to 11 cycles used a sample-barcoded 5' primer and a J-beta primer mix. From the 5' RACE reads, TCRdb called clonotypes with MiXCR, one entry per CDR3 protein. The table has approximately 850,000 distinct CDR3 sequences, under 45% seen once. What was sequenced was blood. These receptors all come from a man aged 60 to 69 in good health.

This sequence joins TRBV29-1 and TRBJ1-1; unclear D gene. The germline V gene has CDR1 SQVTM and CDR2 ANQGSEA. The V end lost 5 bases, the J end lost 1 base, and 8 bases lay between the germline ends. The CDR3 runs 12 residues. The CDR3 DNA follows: TGCAGCGTTAGACCCGGGAACACTGAAGCTTTCTTT. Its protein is CSVRPGNTEAFF.

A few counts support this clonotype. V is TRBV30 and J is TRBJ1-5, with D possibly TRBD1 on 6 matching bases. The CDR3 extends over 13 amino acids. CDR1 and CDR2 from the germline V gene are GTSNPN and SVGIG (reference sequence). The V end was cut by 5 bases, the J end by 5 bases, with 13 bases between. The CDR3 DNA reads TGTGCCTGGGCAAAGGCAGGGGATCAGCCCCAGCATTTT. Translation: CAWAKAGDQPQHF.

CDR3 residues: CASMSTGLAGVYNEQFF. The CDR3, as DNA: TGTGCCAGCATGAGTACGGGACTAGCGGGGGTCTACAATGAGCAGTTCTTC. The V and J genes are TRBV6-2 or TRBV6-3 and TRBJ2-1; 14 positions agree with TRBD2. CDR3 length: 17 amino acids. The J segment lost 3 bases and the V segment lost 7 bases, leaving 8 bases of the junction unmatched. In germline, CDR1 is MNHEY, CDR2 SVGEGT.

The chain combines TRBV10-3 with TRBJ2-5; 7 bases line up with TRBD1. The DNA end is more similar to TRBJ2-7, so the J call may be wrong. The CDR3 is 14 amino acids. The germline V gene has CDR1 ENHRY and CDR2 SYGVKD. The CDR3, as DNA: TGTGCCATCAGTGAGTCTAGGGGGCGGTACGAGCAGTACTTC. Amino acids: CAISESRGRYEQYF.

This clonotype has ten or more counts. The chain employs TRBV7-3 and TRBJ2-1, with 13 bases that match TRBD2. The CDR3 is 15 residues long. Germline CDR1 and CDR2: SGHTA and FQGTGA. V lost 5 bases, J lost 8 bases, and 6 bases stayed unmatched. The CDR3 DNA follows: TGTGCCAGCAGCCCGCAACTAGCGGGGGGGTATGAGCAGTTCTTC. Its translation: CASSPQLAGGYEQFF.

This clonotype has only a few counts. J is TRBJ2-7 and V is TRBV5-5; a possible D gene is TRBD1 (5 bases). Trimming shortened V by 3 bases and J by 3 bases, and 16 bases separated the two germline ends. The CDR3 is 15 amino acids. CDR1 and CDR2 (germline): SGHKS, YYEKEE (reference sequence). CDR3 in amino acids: CASSSPVRGDYEQYF. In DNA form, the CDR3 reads TGTGCCAGCAGCTCCCCGGTAAGGGGCGACTACGAGCAGTACTTC.

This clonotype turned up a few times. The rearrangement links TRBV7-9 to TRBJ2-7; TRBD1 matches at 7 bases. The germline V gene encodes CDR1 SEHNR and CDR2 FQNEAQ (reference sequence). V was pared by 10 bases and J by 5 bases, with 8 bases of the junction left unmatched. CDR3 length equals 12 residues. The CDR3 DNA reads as TGTGCCACCAGGGGGATTGACGACGAGCAGTACTTC. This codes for CATRGIDDEQYF.

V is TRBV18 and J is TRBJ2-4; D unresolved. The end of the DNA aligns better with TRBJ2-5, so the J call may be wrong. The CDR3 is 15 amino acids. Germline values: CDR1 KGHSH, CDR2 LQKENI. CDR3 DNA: TGTGCCAGCTCACCACAGGGTGGGATTCGGGAGACCCAGTACTTC. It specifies CASSPQGGIRETQYF.

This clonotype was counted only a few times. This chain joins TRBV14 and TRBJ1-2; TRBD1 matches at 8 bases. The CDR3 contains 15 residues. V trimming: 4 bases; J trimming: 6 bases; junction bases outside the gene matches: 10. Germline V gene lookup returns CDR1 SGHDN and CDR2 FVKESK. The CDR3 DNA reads TGTGCCAGCAGCCGAGAGGACAGGGTCTTAAATGGCTACACCTTC. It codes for CASSREDRVLNGYTF.

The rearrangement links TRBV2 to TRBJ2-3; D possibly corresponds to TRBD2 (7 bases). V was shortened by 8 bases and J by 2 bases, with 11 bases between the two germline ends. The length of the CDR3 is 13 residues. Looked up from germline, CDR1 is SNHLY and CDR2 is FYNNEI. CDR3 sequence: CASGAGATDTQYF. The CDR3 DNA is TGTGCCAGCGGTGCGGGGGCCACAGATACGCAGTATTTT.

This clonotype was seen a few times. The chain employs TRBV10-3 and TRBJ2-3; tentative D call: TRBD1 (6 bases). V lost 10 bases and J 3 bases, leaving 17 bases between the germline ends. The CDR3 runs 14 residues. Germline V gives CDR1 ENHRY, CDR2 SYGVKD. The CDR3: CATQPGVGTDTQYF. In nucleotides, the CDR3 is TGTGCCACCCAACCAGGGGTTGGTACAGATACGCAGTATTTT.

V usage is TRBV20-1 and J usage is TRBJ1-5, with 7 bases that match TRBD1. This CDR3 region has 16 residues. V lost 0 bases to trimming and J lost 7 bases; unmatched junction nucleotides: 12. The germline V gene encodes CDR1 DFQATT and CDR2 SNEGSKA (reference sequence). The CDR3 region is CSARDWGNPGGQPQHF. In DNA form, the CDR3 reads TGCAGTGCTAGAGATTGGGGGAACCCAGGGGGGCAGCCCCAGCATTTT.

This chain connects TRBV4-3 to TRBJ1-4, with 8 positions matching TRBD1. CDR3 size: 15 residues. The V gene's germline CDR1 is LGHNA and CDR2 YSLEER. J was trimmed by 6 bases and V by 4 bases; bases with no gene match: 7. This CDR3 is CASSPSQGADEKLFF. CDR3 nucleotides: TGCGCCAGCAGCCCCTCTCAGGGGGCCGATGAAAAACTGTTTTTT.

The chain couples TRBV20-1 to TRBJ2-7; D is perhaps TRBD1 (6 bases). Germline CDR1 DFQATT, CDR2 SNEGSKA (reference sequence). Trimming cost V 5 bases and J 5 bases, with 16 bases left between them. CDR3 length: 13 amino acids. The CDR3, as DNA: TGCAGTGCTCCCGGGACACCGTTCCACGAGCAGTACTTC. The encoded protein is CSAPGTPFHEQYF.

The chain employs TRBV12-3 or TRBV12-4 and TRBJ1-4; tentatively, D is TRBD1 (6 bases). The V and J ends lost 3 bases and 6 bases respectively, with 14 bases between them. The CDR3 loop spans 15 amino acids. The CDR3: CASSFGDISDEKLFF. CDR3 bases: TGTGCCAGCAGTTTTGGGGACATCTCAGATGAAAAACTGTTTTTT.

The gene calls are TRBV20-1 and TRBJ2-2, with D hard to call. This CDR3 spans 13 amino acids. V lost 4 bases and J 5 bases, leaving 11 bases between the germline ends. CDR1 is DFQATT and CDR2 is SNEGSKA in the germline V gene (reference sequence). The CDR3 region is CSAIWSITGELFF. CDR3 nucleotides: TGCAGTGCTATCTGGTCTATAACCGGGGAGCTGTTTTTT.

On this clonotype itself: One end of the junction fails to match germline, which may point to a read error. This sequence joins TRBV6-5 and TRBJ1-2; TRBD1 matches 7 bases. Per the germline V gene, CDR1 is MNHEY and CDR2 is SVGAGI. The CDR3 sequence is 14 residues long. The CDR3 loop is CASSDSRGPDGYTF. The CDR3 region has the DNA TGTGCCAGCAGTGACTCGAGGGGGCCCGATGGCTACACCTTC.

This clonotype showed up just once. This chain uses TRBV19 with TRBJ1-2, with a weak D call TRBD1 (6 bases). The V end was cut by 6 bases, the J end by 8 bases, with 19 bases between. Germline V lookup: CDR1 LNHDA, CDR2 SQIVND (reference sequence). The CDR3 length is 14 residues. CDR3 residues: CASRSPGQRGGYTF. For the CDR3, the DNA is TGTGCCAGTAGATCTCCGGGACAACGGGGCGGCTACACCTTC.

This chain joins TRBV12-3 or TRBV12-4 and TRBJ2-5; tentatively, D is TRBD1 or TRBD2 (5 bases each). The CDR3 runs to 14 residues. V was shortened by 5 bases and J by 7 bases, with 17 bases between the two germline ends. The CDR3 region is CASSPVGERGTQYF. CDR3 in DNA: TGTGCCAGCAGTCCAGTGGGGGAACGGGGGACCCAGTACTTC.

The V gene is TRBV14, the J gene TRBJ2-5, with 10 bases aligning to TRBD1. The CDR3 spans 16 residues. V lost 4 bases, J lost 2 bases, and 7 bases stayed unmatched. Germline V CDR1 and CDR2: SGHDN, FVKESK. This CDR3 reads CASSRQGAGFQETQYF. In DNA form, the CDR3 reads TGTGCCAGCAGCCGACAGGGGGCTGGCTTTCAAGAGACCCAGTACTTC. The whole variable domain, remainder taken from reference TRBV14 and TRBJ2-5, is EAGVTQFPSHSVIEKGQTVTLRCDPISGHDNLYWYRRVMGKEIKFLLHFVKESKQDESGMPNNRFLAERTGGTYSTLKVQPAELEDSGVYFCASSRQGAGFQETQYFGPGTRLLVL.

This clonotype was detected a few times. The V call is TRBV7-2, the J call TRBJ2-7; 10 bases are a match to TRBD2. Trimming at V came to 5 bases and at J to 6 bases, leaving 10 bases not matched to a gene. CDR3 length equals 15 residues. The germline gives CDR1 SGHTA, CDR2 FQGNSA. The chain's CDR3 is CASSPKAGGPIEQYF. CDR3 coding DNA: TGTGCCAGCAGCCCTAAAGCGGGGGGGCCGATCGAGCAGTACTTC.

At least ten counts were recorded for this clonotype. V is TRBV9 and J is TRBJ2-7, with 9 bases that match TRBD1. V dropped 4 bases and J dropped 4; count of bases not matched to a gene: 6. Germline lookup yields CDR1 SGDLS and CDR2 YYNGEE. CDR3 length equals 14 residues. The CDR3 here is CASSQTGGFYEQYF. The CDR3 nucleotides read TGTGCCAGCAGCCAAACAGGGGGCTTTTACGAGCAGTACTTC.

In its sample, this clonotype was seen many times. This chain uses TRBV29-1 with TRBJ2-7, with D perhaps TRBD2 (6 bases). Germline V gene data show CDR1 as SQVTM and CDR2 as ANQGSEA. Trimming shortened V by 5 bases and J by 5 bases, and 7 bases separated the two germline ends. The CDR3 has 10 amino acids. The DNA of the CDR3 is TGCAGCGTTCGGAGGGACGAGCAGTACTTC. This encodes CSVRRDEQYF.